This T cell receptor (beta chain) was profiled in a study of shared clonotypes between healthy human individuals (dated by TCRdb to between 2020 and 2021). With regard to the full study: The cohort included three men and a couple of women between 18 and 49 years of age. For each donor, CD4 naive and CD4 memory were each run on three plates, CD8 naive on two plates, and CD8 memory on one plate. To estimate repertoire size and how much clonotypes are shared between individuals, the study performed deep sequencing of blood TCR repertoires from roughly five healthy adults. Different laboratories and diverse techniques were used to prepare libraries and sequence TCR repertoires, to increase sequencing depth and limit assay-specific biases. Between about 0.94 and 8.9 billion PBMCs per donor were obtained by leukapheresis.

TCR CDR3 regions were amplified from genomic DNA by multiplex PCR using the deep immunoSEQ assay. Extracted genomic DNA from each cell subset was distributed evenly across all wells of several immunoSEQ 96-well plates, and each plate was treated as a replicate. For sorted subsets, each replicate PCR was loaded with about 0.2 ug genomic DNA, equivalent to 25,000 to 35,000 T cell genomes. The purified libraries were quantified using a Qubit 3.0 fluorometer, sized with a Bioanalyzer 2100, and then quantified again using the KAPA Library Quantification kit. A separate single-read 150-cycle Illumina NextSeq 550 flow cell was used to sequence each immunoSEQ 96-well plate. The original pipeline was this. The immunoSEQ output contained only junctional sequences without quality scores, so filtering could not match that applied to full-length reads. Sequences were annotated with PyIR, a Python wrapper for IgBLAST v1.9, using IMGT germline references to assign V/J genes and CDR3. Reads with weak V/J assignments (E-value above 1e-6), missing CDR3, stop codons, out-of-frame junctions, or ambiguous translated residues were removed. V3J clonotypes were defined as sequences sharing the same inferred V gene, J gene, and CDR3 amino acid sequence. To compute the percentage overlap between repertoires, the number of shared unique clonotypes was divided by the size of the smaller repertoire. Three approaches were used to assess repertoire richness: RTK rarefaction, the Chao1 estimator, and Recon v2.1 estimates of unobserved clonotypes. Generation probabilities for all TCRbeta clonotypes obtained by the gDNA method from several donors were computed using OLGA. In its TCRdb copy, this immuneACCESS table keeps in-frame sequences only and misses some clones. Where compared with another copy, unresolved V genes explain less than half of these, and the others have no known cause. The DNA gave D and trimming, while V, J and clone size come from that table. The table for this sample lists 1.6 million or so clones; 95% to 97% of them were counted only once. About 1% of the sample comes from the top ten.

Healthy HIV-negative adults with no recently reported acute infections or vaccinations were included as donors. All donors were Caucasian adults living in Nashville, Tennessee, USA. CD4+ T cells were enriched through magnetic negative selection, after which naive cells were positively selected on CD45RA and the remaining negative fraction served as the memory subset. Blood was obtained by leukapheresis, after which PBMCs were separated by Ficoll-Histopaque density gradient centrifugation and cryopreserved in liquid nitrogen vapor phase. Purity and quantity of every magnetically sorted T cell population were checked by analytical flow cytometry. From each sorted fraction, genomic DNA was isolated and quantified by UV absorbance on a Nanodrop 2000c. Points on this clone: There is no known antigen for this receptor. No much larger clone exists at a distance of one base, and base qualities are not known.

The study at large found these results: When a handful of donors were compared, the shared fraction of clonotypes was around 5% for naive CD4, around 4% for naive CD8, 2% to 2.5% for memory CD4, and less than 0.5% for memory CD8. Estimated clonotype richness was generally larger for naive than for memory subsets. Rarefaction of sorted-subset datasets indicated incomplete sequencing despite the large sequencing depth. Higher generation probabilities were observed for clonotypes shared by all four sorted-subset donors than for non-shared clonotypes. Because the study included a small number of donors, the genetic and exposure-history diversity represented was limited. Sampling was limited to blood, and TCR repertoires in tissue likely differ from TCR repertoires in blood. Pairwise subsampling indicated that sequencing depth was expected to affect the degree of clonotype sharing among donors.

The trim is 5 bases for V and 5 bases for J, with a gap of 8 bases between the germline ends. The CDR3 has 11 amino acids, counting the end cysteine and phenylalanine. The only DNA kept is the CDR3, 33 bases in frame from the first base. The germline V gene (reference sequence) specifies GTSNPN as CDR1 and SVGIG as CDR2. Recombination joined TRBV30 with TRBJ2-3; the D gene lacks a confident call. This sequence originates from a man aged 25 to 45 in good health. The specimen was naive CD4+ T cells sorted from blood. The cell subset or site label corresponds to: CD45RA+ positively selected. DNA sequence: TGTGCCTGGCAGGTTGGAGATACGCAGTATTTT. Its protein product is CAWQVGDTQYF.